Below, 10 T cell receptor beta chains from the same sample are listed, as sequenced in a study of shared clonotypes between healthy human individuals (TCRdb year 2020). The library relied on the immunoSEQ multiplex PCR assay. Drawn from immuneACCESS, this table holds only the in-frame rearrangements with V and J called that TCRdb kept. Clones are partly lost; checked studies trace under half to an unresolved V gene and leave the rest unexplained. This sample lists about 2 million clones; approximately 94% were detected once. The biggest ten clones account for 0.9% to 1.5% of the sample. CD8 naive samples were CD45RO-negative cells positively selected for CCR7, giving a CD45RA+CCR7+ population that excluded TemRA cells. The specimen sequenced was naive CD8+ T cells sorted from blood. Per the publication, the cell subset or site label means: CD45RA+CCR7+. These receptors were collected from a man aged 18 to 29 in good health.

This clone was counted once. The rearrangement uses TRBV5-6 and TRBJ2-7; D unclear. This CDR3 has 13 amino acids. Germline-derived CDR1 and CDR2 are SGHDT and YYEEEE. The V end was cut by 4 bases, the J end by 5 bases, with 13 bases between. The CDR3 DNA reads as TGTGCCAGCAGCGCGGACGCAACCCACGAGCAGTACTTC. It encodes CASSADATHEQYF.

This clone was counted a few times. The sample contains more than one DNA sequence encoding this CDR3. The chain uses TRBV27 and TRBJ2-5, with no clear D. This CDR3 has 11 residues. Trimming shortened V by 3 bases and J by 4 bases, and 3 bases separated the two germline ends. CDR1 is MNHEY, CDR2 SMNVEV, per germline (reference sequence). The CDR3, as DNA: TGTGCCAGCAGTTTGGGAGAGACCCAGTACTTC. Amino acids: CASSLGETQYF.

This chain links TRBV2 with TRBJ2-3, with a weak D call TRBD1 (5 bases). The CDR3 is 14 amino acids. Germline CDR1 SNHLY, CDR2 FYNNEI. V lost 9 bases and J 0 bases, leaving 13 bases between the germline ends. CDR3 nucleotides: TGTGCCAGGAGACAGTTAGATAGCACAGATACGCAGTATTTT. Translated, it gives CARRQLDSTDTQYF. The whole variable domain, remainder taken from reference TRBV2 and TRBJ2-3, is EPEVTQTPSHQVTQMGQEVILRCVPISNHLYFYWYRQILGQKVEFLVSFYNNEISEKSEIFDDQFSVERPDGSNFTLKIRSTKLEDSAMYFCARRQLDSTDTQYFGPGTRLTVL.

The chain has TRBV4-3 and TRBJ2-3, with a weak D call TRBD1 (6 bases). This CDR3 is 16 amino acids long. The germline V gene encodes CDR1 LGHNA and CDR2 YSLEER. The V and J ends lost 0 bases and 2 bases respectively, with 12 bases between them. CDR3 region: CASSQDAGALTDTQYF. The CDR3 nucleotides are TGCGCCAGCAGCCAAGATGCAGGGGCCCTCACAGATACGCAGTATTTT.

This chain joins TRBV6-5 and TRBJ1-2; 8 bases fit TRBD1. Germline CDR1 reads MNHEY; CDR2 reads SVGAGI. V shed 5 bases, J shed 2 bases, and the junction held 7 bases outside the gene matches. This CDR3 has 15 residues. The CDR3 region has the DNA TGTGCCAGCAGTCCCGGACAGGGCACAAACTATGGCTACACCTTC. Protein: CASSPGQGTNYGYTF.

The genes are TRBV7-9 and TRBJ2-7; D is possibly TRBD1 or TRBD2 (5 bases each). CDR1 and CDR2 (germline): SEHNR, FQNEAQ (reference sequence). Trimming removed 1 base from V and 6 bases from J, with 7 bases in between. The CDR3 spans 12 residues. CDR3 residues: CASSLEGSEQYF. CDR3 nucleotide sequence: TGTGCCAGCAGCTTAGAGGGGAGCGAGCAGTACTTC.

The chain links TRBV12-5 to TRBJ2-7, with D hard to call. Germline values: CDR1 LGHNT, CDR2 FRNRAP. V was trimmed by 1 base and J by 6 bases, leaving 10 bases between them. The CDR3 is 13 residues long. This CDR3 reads CASGLDATVEQYF. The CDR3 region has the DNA TGTGCTAGTGGTTTGGACGCGACGGTCGAGCAGTACTTC.

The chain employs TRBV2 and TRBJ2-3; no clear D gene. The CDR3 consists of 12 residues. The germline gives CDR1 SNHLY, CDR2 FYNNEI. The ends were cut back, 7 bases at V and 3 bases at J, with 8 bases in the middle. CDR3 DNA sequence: TGTGCCAGCACCGCGGAAACAGATACGCAGTATTTT. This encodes CASTAETDTQYF.

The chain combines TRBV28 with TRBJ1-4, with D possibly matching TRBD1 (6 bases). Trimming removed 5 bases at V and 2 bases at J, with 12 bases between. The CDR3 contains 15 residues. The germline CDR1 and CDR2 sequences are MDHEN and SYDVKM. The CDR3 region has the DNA TGTGCCAGCAGTCCCCCGGGGGGCACTAATGAAAAACTGTTTTTT. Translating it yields CASSPPGGTNEKLFF.

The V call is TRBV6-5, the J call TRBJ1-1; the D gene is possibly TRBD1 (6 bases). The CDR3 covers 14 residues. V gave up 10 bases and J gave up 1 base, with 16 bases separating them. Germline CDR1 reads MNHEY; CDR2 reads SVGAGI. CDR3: CATNDRLENTEAFF. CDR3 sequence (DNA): TGTGCCACTAACGACAGGCTGGAGAACACTGAAGCTTTCTTT.